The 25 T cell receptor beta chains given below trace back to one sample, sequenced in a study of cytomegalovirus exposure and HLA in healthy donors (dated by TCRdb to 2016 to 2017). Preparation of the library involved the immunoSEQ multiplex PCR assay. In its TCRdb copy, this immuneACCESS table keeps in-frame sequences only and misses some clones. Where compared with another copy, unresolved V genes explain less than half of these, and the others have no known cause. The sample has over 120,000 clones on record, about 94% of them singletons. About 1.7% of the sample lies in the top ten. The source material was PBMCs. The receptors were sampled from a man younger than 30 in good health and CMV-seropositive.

The CDR3 region has the DNA TGTGCCAGCAGCGCCCTCCTCGGGTATGAGCAGTTCTTC. As protein: CASSALLGYEQFF. The V call is TRBV9, the J call TRBJ2-1; no reliable D call. The CDR3 is 13 amino acids. CDR1 and CDR2 (germline): SGDLS, YYNGEE. Trimming took 3 bases from V and 8 from J, leaving 12 bases between them.

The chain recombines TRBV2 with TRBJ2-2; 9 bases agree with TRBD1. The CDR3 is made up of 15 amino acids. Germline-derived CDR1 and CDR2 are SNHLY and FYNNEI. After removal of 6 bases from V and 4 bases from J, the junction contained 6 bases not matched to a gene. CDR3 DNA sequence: TGTGCCAGCAGGGACAGGGGATCGAGCACCGGGGAGCTGTTTTTT. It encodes CASRDRGSSTGELFF.

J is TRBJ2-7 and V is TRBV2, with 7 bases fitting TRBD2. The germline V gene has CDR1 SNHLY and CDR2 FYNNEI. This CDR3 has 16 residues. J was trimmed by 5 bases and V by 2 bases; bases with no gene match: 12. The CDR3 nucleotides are TGTGCCAGCAGTGAAACGGGGAGCGGGATCAGCCACGAGCAGTACTTC. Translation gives CASSETGSGISHEQYF.

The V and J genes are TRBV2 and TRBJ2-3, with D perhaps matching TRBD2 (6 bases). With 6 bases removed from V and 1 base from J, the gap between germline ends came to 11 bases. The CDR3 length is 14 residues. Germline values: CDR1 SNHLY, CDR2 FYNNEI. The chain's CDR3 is CASRAPGGTDTQYF. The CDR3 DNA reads TGTGCCAGCAGGGCTCCGGGGGGCACAGATACGCAGTATTTT. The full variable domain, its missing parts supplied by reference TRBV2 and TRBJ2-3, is EPEVTQTPSHQVTQMGQEVILRCVPISNHLYFYWYRQILGQKVEFLVSFYNNEISEKSEIFDDQFSVERPDGSNFTLKIRSTKLEDSAMYFCASRAPGGTDTQYFGPGTRLTVL.

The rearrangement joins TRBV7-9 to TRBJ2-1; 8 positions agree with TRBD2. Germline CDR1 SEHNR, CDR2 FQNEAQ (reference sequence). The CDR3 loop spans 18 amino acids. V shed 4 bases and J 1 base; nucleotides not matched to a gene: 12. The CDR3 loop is CASSSLPRGLGSYNEQFF. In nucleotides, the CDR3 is TGTGCCAGCAGCTCTCTGCCGCGGGGACTAGGGTCCTACAATGAGCAGTTCTTC.

The CDR3: CASSPGTTSGGANVLTF. The CDR3 DNA reads as TGTGCCAGCAGCCCCGGGACTACCTCAGGGGGGGCCAACGTCCTGACTTTC. The chain has TRBV5-8 and TRBJ2-6; 7 nucleotides line up with TRBD2. With 4 bases clipped from V and 4 bases from J, the junction kept 11 bases outside the gene matches. The germline V gene has CDR1 SGHTS and CDR2 YDEGEE. This CDR3 has 17 amino acids. Drawing the rest from reference TRBV5-8 and TRBJ2-6, the complete variable domain is EAGVTQSPTHLIKTRGQQATLRCSPISGHTSVYWYQQALGLGLQFLLWYDEGEERNRGNFPPRFSGRQFPNYSSELNVNALELEDSALYLCASSPGTTSGGANVLTFGAGSRLTVL.

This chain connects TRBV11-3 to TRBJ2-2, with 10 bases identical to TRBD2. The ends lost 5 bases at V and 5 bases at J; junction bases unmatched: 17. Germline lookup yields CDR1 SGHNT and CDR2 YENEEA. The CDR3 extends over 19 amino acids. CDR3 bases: TGTGCCAGCAGCGATGGACTAGCGGCCCGGAGAAGATTAACCGGGGAGCTGTTTTTT. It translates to CASSDGLAARRRLTGELFF.

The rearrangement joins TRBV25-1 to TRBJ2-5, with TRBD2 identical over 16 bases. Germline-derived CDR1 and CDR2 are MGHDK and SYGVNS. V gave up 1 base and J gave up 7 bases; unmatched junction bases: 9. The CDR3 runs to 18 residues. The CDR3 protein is CASSESGLAGGREATQYF. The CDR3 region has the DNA TGTGCCAGCAGTGAATCGGGACTAGCGGGAGGGCGAGAAGCGACCCAGTACTTC.

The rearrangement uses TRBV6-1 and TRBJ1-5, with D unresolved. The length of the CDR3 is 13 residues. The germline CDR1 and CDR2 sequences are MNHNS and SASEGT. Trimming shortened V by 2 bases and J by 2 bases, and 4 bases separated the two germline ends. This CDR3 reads CASSEQGNQPQHF. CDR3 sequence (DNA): TGTGCCAGCAGTGAACAGGGCAATCAGCCCCAGCATTTT.

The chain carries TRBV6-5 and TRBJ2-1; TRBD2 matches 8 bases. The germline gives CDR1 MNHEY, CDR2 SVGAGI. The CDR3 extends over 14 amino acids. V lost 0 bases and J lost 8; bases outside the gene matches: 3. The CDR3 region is CASSYSGTSYEQFF. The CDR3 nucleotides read TGTGCCAGCAGTTACTCCGGGACTAGTTATGAGCAGTTCTTC.

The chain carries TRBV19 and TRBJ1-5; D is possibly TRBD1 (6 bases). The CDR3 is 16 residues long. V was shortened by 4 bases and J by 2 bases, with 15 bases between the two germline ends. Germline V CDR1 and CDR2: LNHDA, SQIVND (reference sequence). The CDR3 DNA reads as TGTGCCAGTAGTACCTCCAGGGGTCGAGGCAATCAGCCCCAGCATTTT. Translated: CASSTSRGRGNQPQHF.

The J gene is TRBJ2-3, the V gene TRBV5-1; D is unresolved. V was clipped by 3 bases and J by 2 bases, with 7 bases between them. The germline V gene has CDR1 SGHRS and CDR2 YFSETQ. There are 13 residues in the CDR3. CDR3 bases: TGCGCCAGCAGCTCCCTTTCCACAGATACGCAGTATTTT. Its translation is CASSSLSTDTQYF.

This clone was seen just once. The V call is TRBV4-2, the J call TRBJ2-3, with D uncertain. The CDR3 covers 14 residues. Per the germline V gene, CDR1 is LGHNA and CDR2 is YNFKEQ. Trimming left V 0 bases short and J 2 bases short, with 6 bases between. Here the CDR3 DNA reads TGTGCCAGCAGCCAAGATAGTCTCACAGATACGCAGTATTTT. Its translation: CASSQDSLTDTQYF.

The CDR3 sequence: CAWSVEQGGGYTF. The CDR3 region has the DNA TGTGCCTGGAGTGTAGAACAGGGGGGCGGCTACACCTTC. V and J are TRBV30 and TRBJ1-2; 8 bases are shared with TRBD1. The V and J ends lost 0 bases and 8 bases, in that order; junction bases with no gene match: 5. This CDR3 is 13 amino acids long. The germline V gene has CDR1 GTSNPN and CDR2 SVGIG (reference sequence).

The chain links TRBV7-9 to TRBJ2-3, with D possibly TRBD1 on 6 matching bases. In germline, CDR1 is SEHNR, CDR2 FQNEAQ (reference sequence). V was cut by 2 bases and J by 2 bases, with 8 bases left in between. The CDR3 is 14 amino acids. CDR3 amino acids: CASSLQGYTDTQYF. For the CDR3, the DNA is TGTGCCAGCAGCTTACAGGGGTACACAGATACGCAGTATTTT.

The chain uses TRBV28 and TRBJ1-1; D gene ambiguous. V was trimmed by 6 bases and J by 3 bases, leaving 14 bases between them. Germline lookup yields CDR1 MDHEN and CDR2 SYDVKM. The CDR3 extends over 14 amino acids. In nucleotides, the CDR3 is TGTGCCAGCAGCTTCAGCATCCGGGACACTGAAGCTTTCTTT. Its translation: CASSFSIRDTEAFF.

The CDR3 sequence is CASSSRSGVGETQYF. The CDR3, as DNA: TGTGCCAGCAGCTCCCGTAGCGGGGTCGGGGAGACCCAGTACTTC. The chain links TRBV13 to TRBJ2-5, with 8 bases aligning to TRBD2. The J segment lost 5 bases and the V segment lost 4 bases, leaving 9 bases of the junction unmatched. CDR1 and CDR2 (germline): PRHDT, FYEKMQ (reference sequence). This CDR3 has 15 amino acids.

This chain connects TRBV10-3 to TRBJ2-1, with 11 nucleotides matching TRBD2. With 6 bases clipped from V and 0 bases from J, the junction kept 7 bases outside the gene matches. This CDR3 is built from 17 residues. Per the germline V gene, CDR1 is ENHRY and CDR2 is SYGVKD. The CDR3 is CAISPSGGSSSYNEQFF. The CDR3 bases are TGTGCCATCAGCCCTAGCGGGGGGAGTAGCTCCTACAATGAGCAGTTCTTC.

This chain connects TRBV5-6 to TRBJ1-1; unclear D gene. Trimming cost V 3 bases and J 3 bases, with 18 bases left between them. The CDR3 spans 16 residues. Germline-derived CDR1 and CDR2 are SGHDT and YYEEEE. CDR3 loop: CASSWEGSSVYTEAFF. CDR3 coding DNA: TGTGCCAGCAGCTGGGAAGGGAGTTCCGTGTACACTGAAGCTTTCTTT.

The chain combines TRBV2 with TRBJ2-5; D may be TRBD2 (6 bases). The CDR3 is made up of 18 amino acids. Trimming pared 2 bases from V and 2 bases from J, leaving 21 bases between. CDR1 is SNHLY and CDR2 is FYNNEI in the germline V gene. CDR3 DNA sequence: TGTGCCAGCAGTGAACCCCGACTAGGTGGGATAAGGCAAGAGACCCAGTACTTC. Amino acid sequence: CASSEPRLGGIRQETQYF.

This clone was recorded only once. DNA for the CDR3: TGTGCCAGCAGTTTTGGACAGGGGGCCACCGCGGCTGGCTACACCTTC. Translated, it gives CASSFGQGATAAGYTF. J is TRBJ1-2 and V is TRBV27; 11 bases are shared with TRBD1. The CDR3 length is 16 residues. V gave up 3 bases and J gave up 7 bases; unmatched junction bases: 10. Germline CDR1 reads MNHEY; CDR2 reads SMNVEV (reference sequence).

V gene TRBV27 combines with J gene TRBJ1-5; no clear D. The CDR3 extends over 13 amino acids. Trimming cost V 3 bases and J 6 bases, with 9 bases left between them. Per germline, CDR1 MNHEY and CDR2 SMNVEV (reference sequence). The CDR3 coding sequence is TGTGCCAGCAGTTTCGGAGCTCCTCAGCCCCAGCATTTT. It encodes CASSFGAPQPQHF.

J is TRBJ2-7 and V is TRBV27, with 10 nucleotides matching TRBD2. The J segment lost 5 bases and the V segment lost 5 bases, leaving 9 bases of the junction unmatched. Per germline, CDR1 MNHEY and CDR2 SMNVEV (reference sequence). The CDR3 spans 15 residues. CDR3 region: CASSPSASGRNEQYF. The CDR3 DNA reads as TGTGCCAGCAGTCCCTCGGCTAGCGGGAGAAACGAGCAGTACTTC.

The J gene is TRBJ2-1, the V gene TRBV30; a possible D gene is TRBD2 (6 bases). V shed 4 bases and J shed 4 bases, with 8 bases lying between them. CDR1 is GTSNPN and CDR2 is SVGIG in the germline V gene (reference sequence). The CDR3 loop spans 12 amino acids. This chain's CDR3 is CAWTRGYNEQFF. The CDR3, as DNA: TGTGCCTGGACCCGGGGGTACAATGAGCAGTTCTTC.

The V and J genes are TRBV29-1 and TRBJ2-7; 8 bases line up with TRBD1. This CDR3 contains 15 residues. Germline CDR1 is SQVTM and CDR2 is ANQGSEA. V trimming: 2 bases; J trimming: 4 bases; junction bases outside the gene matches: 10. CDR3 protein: CSVELETGVLYEQYF. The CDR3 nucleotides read TGCAGCGTTGAACTTGAGACAGGGGTCTTGTACGAGCAGTACTTC.